Detailed here is one T cell receptor beta chain. The antigen it binds to is not known. No base quality values were provided; no much bigger clone lies one nucleotide off. The cohort comprised more than 550 healthy bone marrow donors. At the time of sampling, every cohort member was nominally healthy, though immune exposures that went unrecorded were likely present. The donor was CMV seropositive and belonged to the group of 270 or so seropositive cohort members. A peripheral blood sample was collected from each donor, and TCR beta sequencing was performed on peripheral blood mononuclear cells. The Qiagen DNeasy Blood Extraction Kit was used to extract genomic DNA from the blood cell samples. Relative to germline, V is 4 bases shorter and J is 5 bases shorter, with 15 bases between their ends. The germline V gene specifies SGDLS as CDR1 and YYNGEE as CDR2. The CDR3 contains 15 residues, cysteine and phenylalanine counted. Solely the CDR3 DNA is kept, with 45 bases framed from the first base.

Library preparation was by the immunoSEQ multiplex PCR assay. The multiplex PCR relied on a mix of 60 forward primers for TCR Vbeta segments and 13 reverse primers for TCR Jbeta segments. The CDR3 region of rearranged TCR beta genes was amplified from genomic DNA with a multiplex PCR assay. The amplified TCR beta libraries were sequenced on the Illumina HiSeq System as 87-base-pair reads. Turning to the authors' computational methods: In a later analysis, approximately 74 million unique TCR beta chains were counted across the 650 to 700 repertoires, and around 10 million of these chains were shared by at least two donors. A nearest-neighbor algorithm error-corrected the raw reads and collapsed the reads into unique sequences, merging closely related sequences to remove PCR and sequencing errors. CDR3 sequences were aligned to IMGT reference sequences to assign V, D and J gene segments. Each retained sequence needed at least a six-nucleotide match to both a V gene segment and a J gene segment. Rearrangements were called productive when the CDR3 lacked stop codons and stayed in frame with V and J; all others were non-productive. CDR3 was defined according to IMGT convention as the region running from the second conserved V-encoded cysteine to the conserved J-encoded phenylalanine. In an earlier analysis of around 600 of the donors, sequences lacking an unambiguous match to a single V gene segment were excluded. An earlier analysis of 500 to 700 of the donors classified V segments as functional when productive rearrangements were above 56.7% and as segregating when the standard deviation between donors was above 5%. To diagnose cytomegalovirus status from the catalog of TCR beta chain sequences, a statistical classification framework was built. In a later analysis, V and J genes were assigned by comparing TCR nucleotide sequences against IMGT/GENE-DB human TR gene sequences. Using the TCRdist pipeline, a later analysis assigned CDR3 sequences along with most-parsimonious VDJ recombination scenarios. In a later analysis, every TCR beta chain was defined by the combination of its CDR3 amino acid sequence and its V-gene family, and reads without a unique V-gene family were dropped. As a way to deal with suspected cross-contamination and a sequencing artifact, a later analysis dropped over 550 nucleotide sequences that were highly shared and had low generation probability. For each public chain, a later analysis derived a clonal expansion index from normalized ranks of inferred template counts within each repertoire. In a later analysis, generation probabilities were computed with a VDJ recombination model fitted to out-of-frame rearrangements, and the resulting probabilities were checked against IGoR. In a later analysis, TCR-TCR, TCR-HLA and TCR-CMV co-occurrence was scored with hypergeometric tests, and a repertoire-size bias correction was applied to TCR pairs. To estimate false discovery rates, a later analysis permuted the HLA or CMV assignments 20 times. In a later analysis, co-occurring TCRs were grouped using DBSCAN, with TCRdist sequence similarity added in when clustering inside HLA-allele-positive subsets. For co-occurrence clustering, repertoires with fewer than 30,000 or more than 120,000 public chains were excluded, along with five repertoires with anomalous nucleotide sharing. Entries here come from immuneACCESS through TCRdb and include only in-frame sequences with V and J called. Some clones fail to appear in such tables; in the studies checked, an unresolved V gene covers under half of the shortfall, and the cause of the remainder is unknown. That table furnishes V, J and clone size, whereas the DNA furnished D and trimming. The sample table records more than 90,000 clones; around 80% of these occur just once. The ten largest clonotypes hold about a fifth of the sample.

These data belong to a study of cytomegalovirus exposure and HLA in healthy donors (dated by TCRdb to 2016 to 2017). Some background on the complete study: According to an earlier analysis of several hundred of the donors, 150 million to 200 million T cells yielded 90 million to 140 million unique TCR beta sequences and roughly 280 Gb of sequence data. An early release that covered about 600 HLA-typed donors contained around 300 gigabases of sequencing data and 80 million or so unique TCR sequences. Among the roughly 410 genotyped donors, approximately 77% belonged to the genetic ancestry cluster associated with self-reported Caucasian donors. The study aimed to test whether signatures of past pathogen exposure could be identified by cataloging public T cell receptors. The T cell repertoires of around 730 subjects were profiled by immunosequencing and related to cytomegalovirus serostatus. In addition to the first cohort of around 670 subjects, a separate validation cohort of 130 or so different subjects was used. To predict cytomegalovirus infection status, the study brought together high-throughput TCR immunosequencing, statistical association of individual TCRs with disease status, and machine learning. In a later analysis, previously published TCR beta repertoires from roughly 710 donors were re-analyzed and high-resolution HLA genotyping was added so that TCR occurrence patterns could be studied. Rather than drawing on any new phenotypic data, the later analysis identified candidate immune exposures from TCR beta sequences and the way those sequences occurred across donors. An earlier analysis of approximately 640 of the donors applied high-throughput TCR beta sequencing to assess whether each TCR beta V gene segment acted as functional or pseudogenic. Donor age, sex, ethnicity and CMV serostatus were collected together with the repertoire data. Genome-wide SNP genotypes for about 60% of the roughly 700 donors were used in a later genetic analysis, which treated that subset as a discovery cohort. Every discovery cohort repertoire had been produced on one sequencing platform. Class I and class II HLA loci were covered by the typing at four-digit resolution. The number of donors typed differed by locus, with 629-630 for A, B, C, DRB1 and DQB1, roughly 520 for DQA1, 600 to 610 for DPA1, and around 450 for DPB1. A handful of DR-DQ haplotypes were handled as single units for association and clustering because linkage in the cohort was strong. Among 398 genotyped donors of the cohort, an average of about 240,000 unique TCR beta nucleotide sequences were sequenced per donor, roughly 18% of them non-productive. Broader findings and caveats from the paper: A cluster of highly shared sequence variants was judged likely to be a technical artifact of the sequencing pipeline. A later analysis found that TCR association rates varied across HLA loci, with DRB1 alleles showing the most associated TCRs and HLA-C alleles the fewest. Presence/absence analyses assumed roughly uniform sequencing depth across donors, an assumption that may not hold. Three of the identified cytomegalovirus-associated TCR beta chains were confirmed in vitro to be specific for cytomegalovirus antigens. In a later analysis, HLA-associated TCR beta chains were found to be more clonally expanded and to have lower generation probabilities than equally common non-associated chains. According to a later genetic analysis, donors in an Asian-associated ancestry cluster had fewer N-insertions in productive TCRs than the approximately 710-donor mean. Several of the top co-occurrence clusters appeared to be linked to parvovirus B19, influenza, CMV and Epstein-Barr virus, according to a later analysis. A further reported finding was that TCR beta sequences accurately predicted the HLA-A and HLA-B alleles for most subjects in the first cohort. Cytomegalovirus status was reported to be diagnosed by the classifier with high specificity and sensitivity in both the original and validation cohorts. Linkage disequilibrium might explain the correlated functional status among segregating V segments, but an unknown experimental factor could not be ruled out. Some IMGT-functional V segments, including TRBV6-2 and TRBV6-3, could not be told apart with the 87-base-pair reads, so those segments were excluded. Specific HLA alleles were associated with roughly 17,000 TCR beta sequences at a false discovery rate of 0.05 in a later analysis. HLA typing was unavailable for some donors at each locus, so association tests used only the typed subset. According to the authors, the approach could potentially be generalized to other disease states and immunological phenotypes. Over 15 rarely observed V segments, including chromosome 9 orphons, were excluded from the earlier analysis of some 590 of the donors because counts were too low. A later genetic analysis associated a missense DCLRE1C variant with V-gene and J-gene trimming of TCR beta chains, and an independent cohort replicated the association. In the study, about 150 TCR beta chains were listed as associated with cytomegalovirus. Most CMV-associated TCR beta chains appeared to be HLA-restricted in a later analysis, and the HLA associations seemed to be driven largely by CMV exposure. Most TCR sequences were observed very rarely across donors, whereas some public TCRs were present in many individuals. For the cohort, immune exposure information was limited to CMV serostatus. Assigning TCR associations to individual alleles was difficult when HLA alleles, especially DR and DQ, strongly co-occurred. In an earlier analysis of some 640 of the donors, most TCR beta V segments were observed in productive rearrangements about 87% or about 30% of the time, broadly matching IMGT annotations. This cohort had only TCR beta chains sequenced, and the lack of alpha or paired-chain data limited which features could be detected.

The source of this sequence is a man aged 30-40 years in good health and CMV-seropositive. Sequencing was carried out using PBMCs. Recombination linked TRBV9 to TRBJ2-2; the D region possibly corresponds to TRBD2 (7 bases align). The DNA sequence is as follows: TGTGCCAGCAGCTGGGGGGGCGTTCAGACCGGGGAGCTGTTTTTT. This sequence encodes CASSWGGVQTGELFF. The reference TRBV9 and TRBJ2-2 proteins fill in what lies around the CDR3, so the full variable domain reads DSGVTQTPKHLITATGQRVTLRCSPRSGDLSVYWYQQSLDQGLQFLIQYYNGEERAKGNILERFSAQQFPDLHSELNLSSLELGDSALYFCASSWGGVQTGELFFGEGSRLTVL.